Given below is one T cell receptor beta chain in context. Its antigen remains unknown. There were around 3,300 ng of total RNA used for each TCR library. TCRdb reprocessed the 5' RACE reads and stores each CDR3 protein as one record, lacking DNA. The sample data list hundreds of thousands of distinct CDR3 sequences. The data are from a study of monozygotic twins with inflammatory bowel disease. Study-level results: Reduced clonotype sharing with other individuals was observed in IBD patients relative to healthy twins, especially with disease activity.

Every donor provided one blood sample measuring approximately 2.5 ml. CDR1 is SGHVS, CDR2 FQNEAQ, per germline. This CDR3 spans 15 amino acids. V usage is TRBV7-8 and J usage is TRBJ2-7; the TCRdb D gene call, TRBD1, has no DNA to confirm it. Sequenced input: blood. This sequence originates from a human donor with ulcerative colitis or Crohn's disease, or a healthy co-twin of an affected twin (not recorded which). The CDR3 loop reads CASSPEGGLAYEQYF. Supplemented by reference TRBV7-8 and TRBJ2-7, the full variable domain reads GAGVSQSPRYKVAKRGQDVALRCDPISGHVSLFWYQQALGQGPEFLTYFQNEAQLDKSGLPSDRFFAERPEGSVSTLKIQRTQQEDSAVYLCASSPEGGLAYEQYFGPGTRLTVT.